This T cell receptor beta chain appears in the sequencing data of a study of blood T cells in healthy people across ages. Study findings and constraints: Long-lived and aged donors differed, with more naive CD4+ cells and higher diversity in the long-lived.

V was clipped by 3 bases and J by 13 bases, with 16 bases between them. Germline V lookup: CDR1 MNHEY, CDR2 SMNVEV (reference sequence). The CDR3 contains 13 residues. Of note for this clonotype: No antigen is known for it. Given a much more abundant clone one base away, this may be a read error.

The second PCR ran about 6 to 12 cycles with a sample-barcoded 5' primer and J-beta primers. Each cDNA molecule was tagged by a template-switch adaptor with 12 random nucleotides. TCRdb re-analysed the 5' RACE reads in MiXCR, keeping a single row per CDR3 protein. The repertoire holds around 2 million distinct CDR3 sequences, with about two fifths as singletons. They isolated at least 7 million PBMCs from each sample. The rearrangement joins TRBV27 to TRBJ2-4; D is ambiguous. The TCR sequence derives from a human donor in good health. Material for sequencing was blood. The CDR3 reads CASSLTHSYGQYF. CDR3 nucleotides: TGTGCCAGCAGTTTGACCCATTCCTACGGGCAGTACTTC.